This T cell receptor (beta chain) appears in the sequencing data of a study of Ad26.COV2.S vaccination and SARS-CoV-2 variants. Using immunoSEQ multiplex PCR, the repertoire was profiled, and TCRdb retains in-frame clones only, with some absent. This table has some 350,000 clones, under 95% appearing once. Per the germline V gene, CDR1 is SGHVS and CDR2 is FQNEAQ. The CDR3 spans 15 residues. V dropped 2 bases and J dropped 8 bases, with 18 bases sitting between them. The chain links TRBV7-8 to TRBJ1-2; possibly TRBD1 for D (5 bases). The sequence derives from a human donor who had recovered from COVID-19. Here the sequenced sample was peripheral blood, taken after recovery from COVID-19. The CDR3 DNA is TGTGCCAGCAGCTTATTACCGCGCAGGGATGGAGGCTACACCTTC. This gives the protein CASSLLPRRDGGYTF.